This T cell receptor (beta chain) emerged from a study of T cell responses to AZD1222 COVID-19 vaccine. Study-wide points: Spike-specific TCR breadth and depth both grew after two AZD1222 doses.

A note on this clone: Its antigen is as yet unknown.

Assay used: immunoSEQ multiplex PCR; TCRdb lists only in-frame clones, some missing. The repertoire holds some 140,000 clones, approximately 84% seen once, with over 4% in the top ten. V was trimmed by 2 bases and J by 2 bases, leaving 7 bases between them. The CDR3 runs to 14 residues. The germline gives CDR1 MDHEN, CDR2 SYDVKM. V and J are TRBV28 and TRBJ1-3, with no clear D. This receptor was obtained from an adult in good health. The specimen comprised peripheral blood, sampled on day 0 of AZD1222 vaccination. The CDR3 coding sequence is TGTGCCAGCAGTTTAGATATTGCTGGAAACACCATATATTTT. The encoded protein is CASSLDIAGNTIYF.